The entry that follows covers one TCR beta chain sequence. The antigen remains undetermined. The authors prepared the TCRbeta library with unique molecular identifiers. Each CDR3 protein gets one entry after TCRdb re-called the PCR reads with MiXCR. Among about 1,000,000 distinct CDR3 sequences listed, roughly 29% were seen once. The entry originates in a study of T-cell reconstitution after alpha-beta-depleted transplantation in children. Study observations and caveats: The authors attributed T-cell counts and diversity one year after transplant mostly to newly produced T cells.

The CDR3 extends over 15 amino acids. J gave up 10 bases and V 0 bases, and 8 bases lay outside the gene matches. CDR1 LNHNV and CDR2 YYDKDF come from the germline V gene (reference sequence). V usage is TRBV15 and J usage is TRBJ1-5; 8 bases agree with TRBD1. The sequence was collected from a boy younger than two who had a stem cell transplant for SCID, so the T cells may come from the graft donor. Here the sequenced sample was PBMCs, mostly from graft donor cells, taken 360 days after TCRalphabeta/CD19-depleted stem cell transplant. The CDR3 protein is CATSRDQDRVGPQHF. The DNA for the CDR3 is TGTGCCACCAGCAGAGATCAGGACAGGGTAGGACCCCAGCATTTT.